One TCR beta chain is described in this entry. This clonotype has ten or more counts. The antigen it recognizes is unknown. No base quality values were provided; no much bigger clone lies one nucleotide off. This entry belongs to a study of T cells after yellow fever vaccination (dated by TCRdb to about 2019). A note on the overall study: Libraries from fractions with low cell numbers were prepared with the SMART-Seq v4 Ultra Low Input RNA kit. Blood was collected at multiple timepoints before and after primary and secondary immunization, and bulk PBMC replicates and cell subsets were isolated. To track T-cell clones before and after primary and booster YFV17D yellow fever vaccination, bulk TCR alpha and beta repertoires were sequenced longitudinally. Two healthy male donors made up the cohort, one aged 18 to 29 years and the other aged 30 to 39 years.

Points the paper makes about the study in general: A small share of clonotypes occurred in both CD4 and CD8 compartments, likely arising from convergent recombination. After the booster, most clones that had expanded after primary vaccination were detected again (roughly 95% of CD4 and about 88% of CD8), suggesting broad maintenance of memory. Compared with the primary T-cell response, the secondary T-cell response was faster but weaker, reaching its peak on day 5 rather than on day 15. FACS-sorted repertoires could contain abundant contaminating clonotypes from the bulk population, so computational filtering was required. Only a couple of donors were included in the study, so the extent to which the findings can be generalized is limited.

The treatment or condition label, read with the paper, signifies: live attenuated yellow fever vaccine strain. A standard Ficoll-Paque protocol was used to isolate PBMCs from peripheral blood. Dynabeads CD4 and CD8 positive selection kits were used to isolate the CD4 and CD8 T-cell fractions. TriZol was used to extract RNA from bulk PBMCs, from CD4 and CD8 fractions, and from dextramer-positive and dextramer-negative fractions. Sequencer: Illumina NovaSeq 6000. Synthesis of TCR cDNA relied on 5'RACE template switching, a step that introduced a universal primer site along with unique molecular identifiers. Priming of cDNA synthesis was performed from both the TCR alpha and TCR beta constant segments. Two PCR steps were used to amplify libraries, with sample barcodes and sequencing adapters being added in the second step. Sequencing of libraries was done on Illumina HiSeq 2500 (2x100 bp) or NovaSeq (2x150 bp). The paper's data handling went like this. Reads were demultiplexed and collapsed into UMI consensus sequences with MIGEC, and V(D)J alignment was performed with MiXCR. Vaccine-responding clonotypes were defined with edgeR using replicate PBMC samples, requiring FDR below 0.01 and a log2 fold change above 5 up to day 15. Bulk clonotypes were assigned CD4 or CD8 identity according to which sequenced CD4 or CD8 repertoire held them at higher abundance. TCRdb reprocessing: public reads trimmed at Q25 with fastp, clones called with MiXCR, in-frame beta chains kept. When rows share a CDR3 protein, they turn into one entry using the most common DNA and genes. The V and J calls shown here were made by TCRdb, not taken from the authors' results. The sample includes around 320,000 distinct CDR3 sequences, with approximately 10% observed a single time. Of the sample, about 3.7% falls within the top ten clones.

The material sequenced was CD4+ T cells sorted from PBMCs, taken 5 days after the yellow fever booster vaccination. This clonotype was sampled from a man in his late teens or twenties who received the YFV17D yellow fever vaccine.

The CDR3 amino acid sequence is: CASSINSGETQYF. The nucleotide sequence is given as TGTGCCAGCAGCATAAACAGTGGGGAGACCCAGTACTTC. In this chain, TRBV5-4 is recombined with TRBJ2-5; the D gene remains uncertain. The CDR3 sequence holds 13 residues, the cysteine and phenylalanine included. The only DNA kept is the CDR3, 39 bases in frame from the first base. CDR1 and CDR2 (SGHNT, YYREEE) derive from the germline V gene (reference sequence). Trimming at the junction amounts to 4 bases on V and 5 bases on J, and the germline ends lie 12 bases apart.